This T cell receptor beta chain is from a study of shared clonotypes between healthy human individuals. As defined, naive CD8 cells were CD45RO-negative and positively selected for CCR7, with terminally differentiated effector memory CD45RA+ cells excluded. The healthy adult donors were HIV-negative and reported no recent acute infections or vaccinations. Whole-study findings and limits: Sampling included only blood; tissue repertoires likely differ.

Sequencing was performed with immunoSEQ multiplex PCR; in TCRdb, only in-frame clones are kept and a portion is missing. The table records millions of clones, 85% to 95% of them present only once. Worth noting for this clone: Antigen unknown.

The source is a man between 18 and 29 years old in good health. The sequenced sample consisted of naive CD8+ T cells sorted from blood.

CDR3 bases: TGTGCCAGATGGGTGGGAAGGGATCCCATTAACTATGGCTACACCTTC. Protein product: CARWVGRDPINYGYTF. The chain combines TRBV21-1 with TRBJ1-2. TRBV21-1 has pseudogene status. The CDR3 has 16 amino acids.